The T cell receptor beta chain under discussion was sequenced for a study of vaccination effects on CD4 cells after COVID-19. Pools of viral peptides were used by the ViraFEST assay to expand antigen-specific CD4+ T cells ahead of sequencing. On approximately day 9 of culture, CD4+ T cells were separated out. All vaccine recipients tested negative for nucleocapsid antibodies and had never contracted SARS-CoV-2 infection. A half-medium replacement with IL-2 medium was carried out on days 3 and 7. Generated by immunoSEQ multiplex PCR, the TCRdb table keeps only in-frame clones and is missing some. There are some 22,000 clones in the sample; about three quarters occur only once, and about 4.6% lies in the top ten. Remarks on this clone: Its cognate antigen is unknown.

General study results and limits: Late post-vaccination samples showed marked contraction of infection- and vaccine-induced clones.

The V gene's germline CDR1 is MNHNS and CDR2 SASEGT. The CDR3 loop spans 15 amino acids. Trimming took 2 bases from V and 6 from J; bases not matched to a gene: 2. This specimen consisted of CD4+ T cells from PBMCs cultured with SARS-CoV-2 spike peptides, obtained before COVID-19 vaccination. This sequence joins TRBV6-1 and TRBJ2-2; TRBD2 matches 11 bases. This sequence was found in a human donor who received a COVID-19 vaccine. The CDR3 bases are TGTGCCAGCAGTGAATTTAGCGGGGGGGCCGGGGAGCTGTTTTTT. Amino acids: CASSEFSGGAGELFF.